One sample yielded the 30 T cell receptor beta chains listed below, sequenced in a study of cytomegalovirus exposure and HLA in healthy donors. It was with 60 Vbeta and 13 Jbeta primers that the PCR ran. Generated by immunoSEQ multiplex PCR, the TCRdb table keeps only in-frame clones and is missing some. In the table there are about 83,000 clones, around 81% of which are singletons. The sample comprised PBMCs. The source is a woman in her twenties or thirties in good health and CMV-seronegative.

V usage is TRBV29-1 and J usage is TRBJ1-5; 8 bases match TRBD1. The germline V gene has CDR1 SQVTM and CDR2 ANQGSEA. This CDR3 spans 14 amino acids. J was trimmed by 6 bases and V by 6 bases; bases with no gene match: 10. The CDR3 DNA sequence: TGCAGCGTAGGGGACAGGTCTTCCCCTCAGCCCCAGCATTTT. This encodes CSVGDRSSPQPQHF.

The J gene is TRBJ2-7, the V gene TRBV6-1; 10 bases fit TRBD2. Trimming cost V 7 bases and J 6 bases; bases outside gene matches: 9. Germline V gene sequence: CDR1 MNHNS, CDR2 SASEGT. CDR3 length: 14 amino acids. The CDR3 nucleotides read TGTGCCAGCACCATGCTAGCGGGAGAAGGCGAGCAGTACTTC. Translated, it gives CASTMLAGEGEQYF.

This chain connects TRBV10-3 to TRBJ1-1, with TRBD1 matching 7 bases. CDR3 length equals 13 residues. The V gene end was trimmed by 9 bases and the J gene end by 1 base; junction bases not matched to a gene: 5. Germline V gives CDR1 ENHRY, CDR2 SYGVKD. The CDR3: CAMAGTANTEAFF. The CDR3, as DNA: TGTGCCATGGCCGGGACAGCGAACACTGAAGCTTTCTTT.

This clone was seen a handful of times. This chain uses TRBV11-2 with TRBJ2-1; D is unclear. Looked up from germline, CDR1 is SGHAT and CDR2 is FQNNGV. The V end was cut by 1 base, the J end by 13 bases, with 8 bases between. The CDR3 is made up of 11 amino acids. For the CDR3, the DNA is TGTGCCAGCAGCTTAGGCCGGTCCCAGTTCTTC. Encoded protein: CASSLGRSQFF.

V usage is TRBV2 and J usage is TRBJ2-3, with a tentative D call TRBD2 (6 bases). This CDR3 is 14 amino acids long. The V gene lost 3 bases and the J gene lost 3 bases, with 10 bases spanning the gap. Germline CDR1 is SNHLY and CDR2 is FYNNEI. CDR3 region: CASSEGRGTDTQYF. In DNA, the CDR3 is TGTGCCAGCAGTGAGGGGCGGGGTACAGATACGCAGTATTTT.

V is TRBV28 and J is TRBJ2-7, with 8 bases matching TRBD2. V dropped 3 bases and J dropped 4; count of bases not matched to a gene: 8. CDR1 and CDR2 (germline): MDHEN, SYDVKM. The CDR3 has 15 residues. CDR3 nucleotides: TGTGCCAGCAGTTTTTTGACTAGCGAACGGTACGAGCAGTACTTC. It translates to CASSFLTSERYEQYF.

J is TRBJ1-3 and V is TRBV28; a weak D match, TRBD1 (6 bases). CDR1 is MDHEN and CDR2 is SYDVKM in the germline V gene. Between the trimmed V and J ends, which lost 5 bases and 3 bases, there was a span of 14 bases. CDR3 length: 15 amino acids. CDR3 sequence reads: CASSVREGGGNTIYF. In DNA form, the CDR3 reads TGTGCCAGCAGTGTCAGGGAAGGGGGTGGAAACACCATATATTTT.

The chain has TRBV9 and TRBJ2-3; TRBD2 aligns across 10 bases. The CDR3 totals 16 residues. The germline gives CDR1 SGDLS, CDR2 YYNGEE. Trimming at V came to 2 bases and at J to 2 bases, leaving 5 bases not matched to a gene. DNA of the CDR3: TGTGCCAGCAGCGTTCTAGCGGGAGTTCCCACAGATACGCAGTATTTT. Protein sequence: CASSVLAGVPTDTQYF.

CDR3 amino acids: CASRSGQDYGYTF. The CDR3 DNA is TGTGCCAGTAGGTCGGGACAGGACTATGGCTACACCTTC. The chain is built from TRBV19 and TRBJ1-2; 8 nucleotides align to TRBD1. Germline V gene data show CDR1 as LNHDA and CDR2 as SQIVND (reference sequence). There are 13 residues in the CDR3. After removal of 6 bases from V and 3 bases from J, the junction contained 3 bases not matched to a gene.

The CDR3: CAISEWGGDEQFF. In DNA form, the CDR3 reads TGTGCCATCAGTGAGTGGGGGGGGGATGAGCAGTTCTTC. The chain is built from TRBV10-3 and TRBJ2-1; 7 bases line up with TRBD2. The V segment lost 1 base and the J segment 8 bases; nucleotides outside the gene matches: 2. This CDR3 has 13 residues. The germline CDR1 and CDR2 sequences are ENHRY and SYGVKD.

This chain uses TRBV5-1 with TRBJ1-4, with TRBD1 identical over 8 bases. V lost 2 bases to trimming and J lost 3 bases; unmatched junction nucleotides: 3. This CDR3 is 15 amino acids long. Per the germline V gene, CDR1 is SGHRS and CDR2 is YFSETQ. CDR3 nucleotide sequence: TGCGCCAGCAGCTTAACGACAGGGGCTAATGAAAAACTGTTTTTT. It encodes CASSLTTGANEKLFF.

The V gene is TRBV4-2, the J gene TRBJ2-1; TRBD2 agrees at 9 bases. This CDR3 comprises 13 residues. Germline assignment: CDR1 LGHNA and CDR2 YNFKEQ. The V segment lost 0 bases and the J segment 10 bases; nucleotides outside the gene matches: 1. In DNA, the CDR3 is TGTGCCAGCAGCCAAGATGCGGGAGGGGAGCAGTTCTTC. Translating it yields CASSQDAGGEQFF.

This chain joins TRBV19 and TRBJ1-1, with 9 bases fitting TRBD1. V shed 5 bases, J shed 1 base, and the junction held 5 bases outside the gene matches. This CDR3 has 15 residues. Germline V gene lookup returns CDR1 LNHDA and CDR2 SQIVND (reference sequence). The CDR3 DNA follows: TGTGCCAGTAGTCCCTGGACAGGGGCGAACACTGAAGCTTTCTTT. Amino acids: CASSPWTGANTEAFF.

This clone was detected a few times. CDR3: CASKNRAGYGYTF. CDR3 nucleotide sequence: TGTGCCAGCAAAAATAGAGCCGGCTATGGCTACACCTTC. This rearrangement joins TRBV28 to TRBJ1-2; no definite D call. The V and J ends lost 7 bases and 4 bases respectively, with 13 bases between them. This CDR3 is 13 amino acids long. Per germline, CDR1 MDHEN and CDR2 SYDVKM.

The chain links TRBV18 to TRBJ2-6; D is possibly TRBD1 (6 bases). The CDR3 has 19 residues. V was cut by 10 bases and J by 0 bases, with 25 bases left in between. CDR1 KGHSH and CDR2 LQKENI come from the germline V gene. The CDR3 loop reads CATPGKGQTGISGANVLTF. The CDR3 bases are TGTGCCACCCCCGGTAAGGGACAAACCGGTATCTCTGGGGCCAACGTCCTGACTTTC.

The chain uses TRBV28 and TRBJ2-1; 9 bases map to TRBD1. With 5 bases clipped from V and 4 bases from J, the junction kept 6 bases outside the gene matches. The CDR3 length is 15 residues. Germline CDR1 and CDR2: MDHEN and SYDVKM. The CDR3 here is CASSAGQGFYNEQFF. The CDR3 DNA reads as TGTGCCAGCAGTGCAGGACAGGGGTTTTACAATGAGCAGTTCTTC.

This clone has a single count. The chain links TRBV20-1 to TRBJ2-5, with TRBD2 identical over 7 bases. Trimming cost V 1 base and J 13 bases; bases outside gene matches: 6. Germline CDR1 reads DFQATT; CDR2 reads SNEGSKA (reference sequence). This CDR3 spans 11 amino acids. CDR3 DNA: TGCAGTGCTAGAGGTCGGGGAGGGCTGTACTTC. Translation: CSARGRGGLYF.

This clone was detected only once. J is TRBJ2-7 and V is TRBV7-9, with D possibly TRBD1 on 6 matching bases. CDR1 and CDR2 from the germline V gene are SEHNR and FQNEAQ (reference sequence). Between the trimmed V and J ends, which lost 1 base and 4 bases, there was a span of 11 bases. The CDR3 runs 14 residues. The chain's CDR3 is CASSLVGQWYEQYF. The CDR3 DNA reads TGTGCCAGCAGCTTAGTGGGACAATGGTACGAGCAGTACTTC.

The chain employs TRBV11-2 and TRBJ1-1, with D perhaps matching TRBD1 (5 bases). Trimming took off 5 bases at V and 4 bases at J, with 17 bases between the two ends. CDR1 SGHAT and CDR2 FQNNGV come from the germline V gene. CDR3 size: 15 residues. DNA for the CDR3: TGTGCCAGCAGCCTTGGTTCGACGGGGGGCACTGAAGCTTTCTTT. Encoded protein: CASSLGSTGGTEAFF. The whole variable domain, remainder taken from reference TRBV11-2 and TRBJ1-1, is EAGVAQSPRYKIIEKRQSVAFWCNPISGHATLYWYQQILGQGPKLLIQFQNNGVVDDSQLPKDRFSAERLKGVDSTLKIQPAKLEDSAVYLCASSLGSTGGTEAFFGQGTRLTVV.

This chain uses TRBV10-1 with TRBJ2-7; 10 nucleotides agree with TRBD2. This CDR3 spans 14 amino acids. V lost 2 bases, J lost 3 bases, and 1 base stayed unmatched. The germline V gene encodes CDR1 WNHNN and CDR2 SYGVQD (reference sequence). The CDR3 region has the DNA TGCGCCAGCAGTGAGCGGACTAGCGGCTACGAGCAGTACTTC. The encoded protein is CASSERTSGYEQYF.

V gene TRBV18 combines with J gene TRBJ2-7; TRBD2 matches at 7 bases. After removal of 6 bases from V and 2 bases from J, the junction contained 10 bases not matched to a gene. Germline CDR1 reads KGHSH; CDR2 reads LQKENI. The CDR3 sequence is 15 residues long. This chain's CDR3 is CASSGGSGKAYEQYF. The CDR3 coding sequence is TGTGCCAGCTCCGGGGGGAGCGGGAAGGCCTACGAGCAGTACTTC.

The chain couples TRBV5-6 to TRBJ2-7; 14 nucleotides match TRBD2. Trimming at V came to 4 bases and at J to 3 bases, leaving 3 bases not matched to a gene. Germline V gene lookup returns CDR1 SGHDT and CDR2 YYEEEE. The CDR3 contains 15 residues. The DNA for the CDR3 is TGTGCCAGCAGCCCAGGACTAGCGGGGGGCTACGAGCAGTACTTC. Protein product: CASSPGLAGGYEQYF.

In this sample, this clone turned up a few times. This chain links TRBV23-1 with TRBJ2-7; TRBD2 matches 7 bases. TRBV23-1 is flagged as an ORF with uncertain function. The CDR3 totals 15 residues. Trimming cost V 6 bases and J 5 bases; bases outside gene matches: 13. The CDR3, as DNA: TGCGCCAGCAGCCTCTTAGCGGGCCTTGCGGACGAGCAGTACTTC. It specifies CASSLLAGLADEQYF.

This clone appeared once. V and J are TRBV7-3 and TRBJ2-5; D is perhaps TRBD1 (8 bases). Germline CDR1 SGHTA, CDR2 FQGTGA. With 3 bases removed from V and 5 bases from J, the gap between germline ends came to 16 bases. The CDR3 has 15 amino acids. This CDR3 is CASSFLGQGGETQYF. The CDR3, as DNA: TGTGCCAGCAGCTTCTTAGGACAGGGAGGGGAGACCCAGTACTTC.

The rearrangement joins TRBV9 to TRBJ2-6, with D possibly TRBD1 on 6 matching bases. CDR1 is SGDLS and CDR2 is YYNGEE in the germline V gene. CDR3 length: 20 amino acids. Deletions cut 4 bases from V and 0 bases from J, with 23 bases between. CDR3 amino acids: CASSPQKRGSANSGANVLTF. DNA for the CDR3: TGTGCCAGCAGCCCCCAGAAAAGGGGGTCCGCAAACTCTGGGGCCAACGTCCTGACTTTC.

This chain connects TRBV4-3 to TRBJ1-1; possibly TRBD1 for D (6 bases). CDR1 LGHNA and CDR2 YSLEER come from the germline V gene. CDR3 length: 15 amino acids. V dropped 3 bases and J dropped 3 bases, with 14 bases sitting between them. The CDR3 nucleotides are TGCGCCAGCAGCCAGGCTGACAGGTGGGACACTGAAGCTTTCTTT. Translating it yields CASSQADRWDTEAFF.

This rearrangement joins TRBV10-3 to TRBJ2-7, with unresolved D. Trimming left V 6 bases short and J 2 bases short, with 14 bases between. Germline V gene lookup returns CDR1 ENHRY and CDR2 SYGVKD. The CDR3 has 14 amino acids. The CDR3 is CAIRGATSTYEQYF. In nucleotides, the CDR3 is TGTGCCATCAGAGGAGCGACCTCGACCTACGAGCAGTACTTC.

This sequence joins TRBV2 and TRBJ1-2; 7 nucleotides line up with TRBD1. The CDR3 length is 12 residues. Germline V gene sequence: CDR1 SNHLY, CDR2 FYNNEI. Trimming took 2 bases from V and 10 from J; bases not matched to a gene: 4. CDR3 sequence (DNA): TGTGCCAGCAGTGAATGGGGGACAGTCTACACCTTC. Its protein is CASSEWGTVYTF.

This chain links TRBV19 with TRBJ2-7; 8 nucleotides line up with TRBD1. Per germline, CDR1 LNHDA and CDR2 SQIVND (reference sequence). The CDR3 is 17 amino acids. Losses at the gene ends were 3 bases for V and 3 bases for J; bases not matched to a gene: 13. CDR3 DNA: TGTGCCAGTAGTATCGTCTGGACAGGGATTTCGAACTACGAGCAGTACTTC. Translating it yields CASSIVWTGISNYEQYF.

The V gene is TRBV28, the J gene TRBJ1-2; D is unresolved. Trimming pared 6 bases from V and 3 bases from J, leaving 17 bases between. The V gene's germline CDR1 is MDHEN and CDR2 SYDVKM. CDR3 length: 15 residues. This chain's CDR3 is CASRPGSGFDYGYTF. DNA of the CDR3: TGTGCCAGCAGGCCGGGATCGGGCTTTGACTATGGCTACACCTTC.